This T cell receptor (beta chain) came from a study of blood T cell repertoires in COVID-19. On the study more broadly: Donors in the United States, Italy and Spain gave samples during acute or convalescent COVID-19. PBMCs, B-cell-depleted T cells, or T cells were the source of the cDNA or gDNA that made up the material.

Sequencing used immunoSEQ multiplex PCR; TCRdb keeps in-frame clones, though not all of them. The table has some 97,000 clones, roughly nine tenths seen once. With 4 bases removed from V and 8 bases from J, the gap between germline ends came to 22 bases. The CDR3 extends over 16 amino acids. Germline assignment: CDR1 SGHKS and CDR2 YYEKEE (reference sequence). This clonotype was obtained from a man aged 45 to 65 with active COVID-19. Sequenced material: peripheral blood. The chain links TRBV5-5 to TRBJ2-1, with D perhaps matching TRBD2 (5 bases). The CDR3 spells CASSLELRERAYEQFF. The CDR3 bases are TGTGCCAGCAGCCTCGAATTGAGGGAGAGGGCTTATGAGCAGTTCTTC.